This is a list of T cell receptor beta chains from one sample in a study of OX40 agonist ivuxolimab in advanced cancers. The data were produced by immunoSEQ multiplex PCR, yet TCRdb's version contains in-frame clones alone and is incomplete. Here the sample spans about 61,000 clones, roughly nine tenths being singletons. This sample comprised CD4+ or CD8+ T cells sorted from blood, obtained in a trial of the OX40 agonist ivuxolimab. All receptors come from an adult with an advanced solid tumor such as melanoma, head and neck, liver or kidney cancer. Each CDR3 is given with its conserved first and last residue. D genes are given only for firm matches. Clone sizes are given selectively: once, few, many, or a class where the clone is expanded.

V	J	size	D	CDR3	DNA
TRBV27	TRBJ1-1	-	-	CASSLRGTNTEAFF	TGTGCCAGCAGTTTAAGAGGGACGAACACTGAAGCTTTCTTT
TRBV15	TRBJ2-2	-	-	CATSKASRTGELFF	TGTGCCACCAGCAAGGCTAGCCGCACCGGGGAGCTGTTTTTT
TRBV28	TRBJ2-4	-	TRBD1	CASITGGENIQYF	TGTGCCAGCATCACAGGGGGCGAAAACATTCAGTACTTC
TRBV11-2	TRBJ2-5	-	-	CASSPGGVQETQYF	TGTGCCAGCAGCCCTGGCGGGGTACAAGAGACCCAGTACTTC
TRBV7-9	TRBJ1-2	-	-	CASSNAGYTF	TGTGCCAGCAGCAACGCAGGCTACACCTTC
TRBV5-6	TRBJ2-3	-	TRBD2	CASRARTSGGLTDTQYF	TGTGCCAGCAGGGCCAGGACTAGCGGGGGGCTGACAGATACGCAGTATTTT
TRBV6-6	TRBJ1-2	-	TRBD1	CASSYSTPGTDYGYTF	TGTGCCAGCAGTTACTCGACACCCGGGACAGATTATGGCTACACCTTC
TRBV4-1	TRBJ2-2	-	TRBD2	CASSQEAGDYRHRELFF	TGCGCCAGCAGCCAAGAGGCGGGGGACTACCGACACCGGGAGCTGTTTTTT
TRBV28	TRBJ1-3	once	-	CASSTIGLGNTIYF	TGTGCCAGCAGTACAATCGGCCTTGGAAACACCATATATTTT
TRBV5-6	TRBJ2-7	-	TRBD1	CASSWDRGFYEQYF	TGTGCCAGCAGCTGGGACAGGGGGTTCTACGAGCAGTACTTC
TRBV27	TRBJ1-2	-	-	CASSLTPGLAINGYTF	TGTGCCAGCAGTTTAACTCCGGGACTAGCCATCAACGGCTACACCTTC
TRBV6-5	TRBJ2-1	once	TRBD2	CASEVSGGANNEQFF	TGTGCAAGCGAAGTGAGCGGGGGGGCAAACAATGAGCAGTTCTTC
TRBV7-7	TRBJ2-2	-	-	CASSFLGTGELFF	TGTGCCAGCAGCTTCCTGGGCACCGGGGAGCTGTTTTTT
TRBV13	TRBJ1-2	-	TRBD1	CASSLTGQGNYGYTF	TGTGCCAGCAGCTTAACCGGACAGGGAAACTATGGCTACACCTTC
TRBV4-1	TRBJ1-6	-	-	CASSQWDRDNSPLHF	TGCGCCAGCAGCCAATGGGACCGAGATAATTCACCCCTCCACTTT
TRBV19	TRBJ1-5	-	-	CASSIGTGLYQPQHF	TGTGCCAGTAGTATAGGGACGGGGCTATATCAGCCCCAGCATTTT
TRBV2	TRBJ1-3	-	-	CASARVGNTIYF	TGTGCCAGCGCCAGGGTAGGAAACACCATATATTTT
TRBV18	TRBJ2-1	-	-	CASSPTPGGWNEQFF	TGTGCCAGCTCACCAACACCCGGGGGCTGGAATGAGCAGTTCTTC
TRBV6-5	TRBJ1-5	-	-	CASSLWEGAQPQHF	TGTGCCAGCAGTTTGTGGGAAGGCGCTCAGCCCCAGCATTTT
TRBV9	TRBJ2-3	-	TRBD1	CASAGETGVLDTQYF	TGTGCCAGCGCCGGGGAGACAGGGGTATTAGATACGCAGTATTTT
TRBV7-4	TRBJ2-5	-	-	CASSLTRMGETQYF	TGTGCCAGCAGTCTTACTAGAATGGGTGAGACCCAGTACTTC
TRBV7-9	TRBJ1-2	few	-	CASSMGLEEGYTF	TGTGCCAGCAGCATGGGACTAGAGGAAGGCTACACCTTC
TRBV9	TRBJ2-1	-	TRBD1	CASSGDGDRGGDEQFF	TGTGCCAGCAGCGGTGATGGGGACAGGGGAGGCGATGAGCAGTTCTTC
TRBV11-2	TRBJ2-5	-	TRBD2	CASRRGGLGETQYF	TGTGCCAGCAGGAGGGGGGGACTAGGGGAGACCCAGTACTTC
TRBV5-5	TRBJ1-3	-	-	CASSPDLGSSGNTIYF	TGTGCCAGCAGCCCGGACCTCGGCAGCTCTGGAAACACCATATATTTT
TRBV9	TRBJ2-3	-	-	CASSVATIHGDTQYF	TGTGCCAGCAGCGTAGCTACTATCCACGGAGATACGCAGTATTTT
TRBV6-6	TRBJ2-7	-	-	CASSYGRDWAYEQYF	TGTGCCAGCAGTTACGGCAGGGATTGGGCCTACGAGCAGTACTTC
TRBV5-4	TRBJ1-2	-	-	CASLGGDGYTF	TGTGCCAGCCTAGGGGGGGATGGCTACACCTTC
TRBV19	TRBJ2-1	once	TRBD2	CASSIAEGGYNEQFF	TGTGCCAGTAGTATAGCGGAGGGAGGGTACAATGAGCAGTTCTTC
TRBV5-1	TRBJ2-1	-	TRBD2	CASSLTSGGPFWDEQFF	TGCGCCAGCAGCTTAACTAGCGGGGGGCCATTCTGGGATGAGCAGTTCTTC
TRBV4-1	TRBJ2-7	-	-	CASSPSTISNYEQYF	TGCGCCAGCAGCCCCTCTACCATCAGTAACTACGAGCAGTACTTC
TRBV28	TRBJ1-5	-	-	CASGILRGINQPQHF	TGTGCCAGCGGTATTCTCAGGGGAATCAATCAGCCCCAGCATTTT
TRBV5-1	TRBJ2-3	-	-	CASSYRGFGTDTQYF	TGCGCCAGCAGCTATCGGGGGTTTGGCACAGATACGCAGTATTTT
TRBV5-4	TRBJ2-2	-	-	CASSPQGVGTGELFF	TGTGCCAGCAGCCCCCAAGGGGTCGGCACCGGGGAGCTGTTTTTT
TRBV19	TRBJ1-1	-	TRBD1	CASSRGDRVENTEAFF	TGTGCCAGTAGTAGGGGGGACAGGGTGGAGAACACTGAAGCTTTCTTT
TRBV11-2	TRBJ1-1	-	-	CASSTGANTEAFF	TGTGCCAGCAGCACCGGAGCGAACACTGAAGCTTTCTTT
TRBV4-1	TRBJ2-7	-	-	CASSHRGGSSYEQYF	TGCGCCAGCAGCCACAGGGGGGGGAGCTCCTACGAGCAGTACTTC
TRBV4-1	TRBJ2-4	-	-	CASSQIADIQYF	TGCGCCAGCAGCCAGATAGCGGACATTCAGTACTTC
TRBV9	TRBJ1-1	-	-	CASRGVNTEAFF	TGTGCCAGCAGGGGAGTGAACACTGAAGCTTTCTTT
TRBV27	TRBJ2-6	-	-	CASSLYGGANVLTF	TGTGCCAGCAGTTTATATGGTGGGGCCAACGTCCTGACTTTC
TRBV5-6	TRBJ1-5	-	TRBD1	CASSSGQGRQPQHF	TGTGCCAGCAGCTCGGGACAGGGGAGACAGCCCCAGCATTTT